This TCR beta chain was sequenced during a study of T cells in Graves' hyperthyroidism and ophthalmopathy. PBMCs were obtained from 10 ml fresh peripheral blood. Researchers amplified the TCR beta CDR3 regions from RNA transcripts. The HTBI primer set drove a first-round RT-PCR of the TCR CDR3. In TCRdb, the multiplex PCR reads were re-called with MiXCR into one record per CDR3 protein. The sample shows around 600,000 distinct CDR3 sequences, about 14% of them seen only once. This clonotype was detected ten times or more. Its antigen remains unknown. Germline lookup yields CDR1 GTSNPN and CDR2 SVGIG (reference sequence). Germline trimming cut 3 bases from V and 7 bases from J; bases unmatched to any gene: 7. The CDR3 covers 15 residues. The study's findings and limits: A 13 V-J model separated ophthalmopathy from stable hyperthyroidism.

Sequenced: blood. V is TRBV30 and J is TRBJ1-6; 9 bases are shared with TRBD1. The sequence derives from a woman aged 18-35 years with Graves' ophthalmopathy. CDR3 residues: CAWRETGGYNSPLHF. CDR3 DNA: TGTGCCTGGAGAGAGACAGGGGGATACAATTCACCCCTCCACTTT.